The 23 T cell receptor beta chains in this list originate from one sample, sequenced in a study of cytomegalovirus exposure and HLA in healthy donors. The primer mix had 60 Vbeta and 13 Jbeta primers. The protocol was immunoSEQ multiplex PCR, while the TCRdb copy is restricted to in-frame clones and leaves out a portion. The table lists about 220,000 clones, about 80% of them singletons. The sequencing input was PBMCs. These receptors were collected from a man between 18 and 29 years old in good health and CMV-seronegative.

The genes are TRBV9 and TRBJ2-7; possibly TRBD1 for D (5 bases). Germline lookup yields CDR1 SGDLS and CDR2 YYNGEE. This CDR3 is built from 15 residues. Trimming shortened V by 0 bases and J by 3 bases, and 13 bases separated the two germline ends. The CDR3 region is CASSVEGAVYYEQYF. CDR3 DNA: TGTGCCAGCAGCGTAGAAGGGGCCGTCTACTACGAGCAGTACTTC. Complete variable domain (other parts from reference TRBV9 and TRBJ2-7): DSGVTQTPKHLITATGQRVTLRCSPRSGDLSVYWYQQSLDQGLQFLIQYYNGEERAKGNILERFSAQQFPDLHSELNLSSLELGDSALYFCASSVEGAVYYEQYFGPGTRLTVT.

The gene calls are TRBV7-8 and TRBJ1-2; 8 bases map to TRBD1. This CDR3 comprises 13 residues. V lost 5 bases, J lost 8 bases, and 7 bases stayed unmatched. Germline V gene sequence: CDR1 SGHVS, CDR2 FQNEAQ. In DNA, the CDR3 is TGTGCCAGCAGCCCTAGGACAGGGAGCGGCTACACCTTC. The encoded protein is CASSPRTGSGYTF.

The V gene is TRBV13, the J gene TRBJ2-5; 8 bases line up with TRBD2. The CDR3 length is 19 residues. Germline CDR1 reads PRHDT; CDR2 reads FYEKMQ (reference sequence). J gave up 11 bases and V 0 bases, and 23 bases lay outside the gene matches. CDR3 nucleotide sequence: TGTGCCAGCAGCTTAGGCCCGGGAGGGTACTCGCGAGTGGGTAGAGAGCAGTACTTC. Encoded protein: CASSLGPGGYSRVGREQYF. The full variable domain, completed using reference TRBV13 and TRBJ2-5, is AAGVIQSPRHLIKEKRETATLKCYPIPRHDTVYWYQQGPGQDPQFLISFYEKMQSDKGSIPDRFSAQQFSDYHSELNMSSLELGDSALYFCASSLGPGGYSRVGREQYFGPGTRLLVL.

This chain uses TRBV6-6 with TRBJ1-1, with unresolved D. V was clipped by 3 bases and J by 0 bases, with 11 bases between them. The germline gives CDR1 MNHNY, CDR2 SVGAGI (reference sequence). The CDR3 totals 15 residues. Here the CDR3 DNA reads TGTGCCAGCAGTTATTCAGGCAACATGAACACTGAAGCTTTCTTT. This translates into CASSYSGNMNTEAFF.

The CDR3 spells CASSYSQYSAYEQYF. CDR3 bases: TGTGCCAGCAGTTACTCCCAGTATAGCGCCTACGAGCAGTACTTC. The V gene is TRBV6-5, the J gene TRBJ2-7, with TRBD2 as a possible D gene (5 bases). The CDR3 length is 15 residues. Trimming left V 0 bases short and J 2 bases short, with 11 bases between. The germline gives CDR1 MNHEY, CDR2 SVGAGI.

The CDR3 loop reads CASRGLPGTDTQYF. DNA of the CDR3: TGTGCCAGCAGGGGACTCCCAGGAACAGATACGCAGTATTTT. The chain uses TRBV6-1 and TRBJ2-3, with a possible D match to TRBD2 (6 bases). CDR1 is MNHNS, CDR2 SASEGT, per germline. Trimming pared 6 bases from V and 3 bases from J, leaving 13 bases between. This CDR3 is built from 14 residues.

V and J are TRBV29-1 and TRBJ2-3; D call uncertain. CDR1 is SQVTM, CDR2 ANQGSEA, per germline. The ends were cut back, 1 base at V and 2 bases at J, with 4 bases in the middle. The CDR3 has 12 amino acids. The CDR3 region has the DNA TGCAGCGTTGAAGGCGTCACAGATACGCAGTATTTT. Encoded protein: CSVEGVTDTQYF.

V usage is TRBV7-6 and J usage is TRBJ1-1; 9 nucleotides match TRBD1. Germline V gives CDR1 SGHVS, CDR2 FNYEAQ. There are 15 residues in the CDR3. V shed 3 bases and J 2 bases; nucleotides not matched to a gene: 4. The CDR3 loop reads CASSFGQGLNTEAFF. Here the CDR3 DNA reads TGTGCCAGCAGCTTCGGACAGGGGCTTAACACTGAAGCTTTCTTT.

The chain uses TRBV5-1 and TRBJ1-2; the D gene is possibly TRBD1 (5 bases). CDR3 length: 13 residues. Germline CDR1 and CDR2: SGHRS and YFSETQ. V dropped 3 bases and J dropped 7 bases, with 13 bases sitting between them. As DNA, the CDR3 is TGCGCCAGCAGCTCCCCAGGGTTTACTGGCTACACCTTC. Its protein is CASSSPGFTGYTF.

The chain has TRBV28 and TRBJ2-2, with 7 bases aligning to TRBD1. Germline lookup yields CDR1 MDHEN and CDR2 SYDVKM. Trimming took 4 bases from V and 6 from J; bases not matched to a gene: 11. This CDR3 has 16 residues. For the CDR3, the DNA is TGTGCCAGCAGTTCCAAGACAGGGATTGGGTCCGGGGAGCTGTTTTTT. Translating gives CASSSKTGIGSGELFF.

The chain combines TRBV5-8 with TRBJ2-7; 7 nucleotides agree with TRBD2. The CDR3 extends over 14 amino acids. V lost 1 base to trimming and J lost 4 bases; unmatched junction nucleotides: 5. Germline assignment: CDR1 SGHTS and CDR2 YDEGEE. CDR3 in amino acids: CASSLTRGEYEQYF. CDR3 DNA sequence: TGTGCCAGCAGCTTGACCCGGGGGGAGTACGAGCAGTACTTC.

This rearrangement joins TRBV7-2 to TRBJ2-1; a weak D match, TRBD1 (6 bases). This CDR3 comprises 13 residues. V dropped 5 bases and J dropped 10 bases, with 15 bases sitting between them. Germline CDR1 is SGHTA and CDR2 is FQGNSA. In DNA, the CDR3 is TGTGCCAGCAGCCACTTCCGGGACACGGAGCAGTTCTTC. It specifies CASSHFRDTEQFF.

This chain uses TRBV9 with TRBJ2-2; 12 bases map to TRBD2. CDR1 is SGDLS, CDR2 YYNGEE, per germline. CDR3 length equals 16 residues. V dropped 3 bases and J dropped 2; count of bases not matched to a gene: 2. The CDR3 bases are TGTGCCAGCAGCGAGGGACTAGCGGGTAACACCGGGGAGCTGTTTTTT. Protein sequence: CASSEGLAGNTGELFF.

V is TRBV7-9 and J is TRBJ1-4; D gene uncertain. Germline V gene data show CDR1 as SEHNR and CDR2 as FQNEAQ (reference sequence). The CDR3 length is 15 residues. V was pared by 1 base and J by 0 bases, with 6 bases between. The CDR3 bases are TGTGCCAGCAGCTTAGTGGCATCAACTAATGAAAAACTGTTTTTT. Its protein is CASSLVASTNEKLFF.

V is TRBV7-9 and J is TRBJ2-2, with D unclear. Trimming took off 0 bases at V and 8 bases at J, with 13 bases between the two ends. The CDR3 runs 15 residues. Germline lookup yields CDR1 SEHNR and CDR2 FQNEAQ (reference sequence). CDR3 in amino acids: CASSLAGWSAGELFF. The DNA for the CDR3 is TGTGCCAGCAGCTTAGCAGGATGGTCAGCGGGGGAGCTGTTTTTT.

The rearrangement uses TRBV18 and TRBJ1-1; TRBD1 agrees at 12 bases. The CDR3 has 16 amino acids. V dropped 3 bases and J dropped 4; count of bases not matched to a gene: 6. Germline V CDR1 and CDR2: KGHSH, LQKENI. CDR3 region: CASSPGTGGAFTEAFF. DNA of the CDR3: TGTGCCAGCTCACCGGGGACAGGGGGCGCCTTCACTGAAGCTTTCTTT.

The chain recombines TRBV29-1 with TRBJ2-3, with TRBD2 identical over 7 bases. This CDR3 comprises 15 residues. V shed 4 bases and J 5 bases; nucleotides not matched to a gene: 12. In germline, CDR1 is SQVTM, CDR2 ANQGSEA. The CDR3 is CSVGGGGFAGDTQYF. CDR3 coding DNA: TGCAGCGTTGGGGGGGGTGGGTTTGCCGGAGATACGCAGTATTTT.

The chain uses TRBV7-9 and TRBJ2-6; TRBD1 matches 9 bases. Looked up from germline, CDR1 is SEHNR and CDR2 is FQNEAQ (reference sequence). The CDR3 extends over 17 amino acids. With V trimmed by 5 bases and J by 4 bases, 9 bases remained unmatched. DNA for the CDR3: TGTGCCAGCAGCGATCCCGGGACAGGGTTCGGGGCCAACGTCCTGACTTTC. Its translation is CASSDPGTGFGANVLTF. Looking up the rest from reference TRBV7-9 and TRBJ2-6 gives the full variable domain: DTGVSQNPRHKITKRGQNVTFRCDPISEHNRLYWYRQTLGQGPEFLTYFQNEAQLEKSRLLSDRFSAERPKGSFSTLEIQRTEQGDSAMYLCASSDPGTGFGANVLTFGAGSRLTVL.

The chain joins TRBV5-1 to TRBJ1-2; possibly TRBD1 for D (6 bases). The CDR3 is made up of 16 amino acids. V gave up 4 bases and J gave up 4 bases, with 20 bases separating them. Germline V CDR1 and CDR2: SGHRS, YFSETQ. CDR3: CASSPKGQQHFYGYTF. The CDR3 region has the DNA TGCGCCAGCAGCCCGAAAGGACAGCAACATTTCTATGGCTACACCTTC.

The chain carries TRBV11-3 and TRBJ2-1; TRBD2 aligns across 14 bases. V lost 5 bases and J lost 8; bases outside the gene matches: 5. The CDR3 length is 15 residues. CDR1 and CDR2 from the germline V gene are SGHNT and YENEEA. This chain's CDR3 is CASSAGTSGSYEQFF. The DNA for the CDR3 is TGTGCCAGCAGCGCCGGGACTAGCGGGAGCTATGAGCAGTTCTTC.

The chain joins TRBV7-3 to TRBJ2-7; 9 bases fit TRBD2. CDR1 is SGHTA, CDR2 FQGTGA, per germline. CDR3 length equals 14 residues. J gave up 3 bases and V 2 bases, and 2 bases lay outside the gene matches. This chain's CDR3 is CASSLAGGSYEQYF. The CDR3 coding sequence is TGTGCCAGCAGCTTAGCGGGAGGGAGCTACGAGCAGTACTTC.

In DNA, the CDR3 is TGTGCCAGTAGTATCCTAACAGGGAACAGCAATCAGCCCCAGCATTTT. This codes for CASSILTGNSNQPQHF. The V and J genes are TRBV19 and TRBJ1-5; TRBD1 is a possible D gene (6 bases). The CDR3 length is 16 residues. Germline V gene data show CDR1 as LNHDA and CDR2 as SQIVND (reference sequence). The germline V and J ends were trimmed by 3 bases and 1 base, with 13 bases remaining between them.

J is TRBJ1-3 and V is TRBV28, with D unresolved. CDR1 is MDHEN, CDR2 SYDVKM, per germline. Trimming cost V 3 bases and J 0 bases, with 9 bases left between them. This CDR3 has 15 amino acids. The CDR3 coding sequence is TGTGCCAGCAGTTTCGGCGGAAACTCTGGAAACACCATATATTTT. Its translation: CASSFGGNSGNTIYF.